This entry lists 25 T cell receptor beta chains sequenced from one sample in a study of beta chain features in type 1 diabetes. Study results and limitations: TCRB CDR3 length was moderately but significantly reduced in all four CD4+ subsets of Type 1 diabetes patients.

The antigens for these receptors are not known. Investigators reverse transcribed all isolated RNA, so they sequenced expressed TCRB transcripts. Using immunoSEQ multiplex PCR, the repertoire was profiled, and TCRdb retains in-frame clones only, with some absent. The sample yields about 660,000 clones, around 15% seen once. The sample was naive CD4+ T cells from blood. Source of these receptors: a young man with type 1 diabetes.

J is TRBJ2-1 and V is TRBV29-1; D may be TRBD2 (6 bases). Between the trimmed V and J ends, which lost 0 bases and 9 bases, there was a span of 15 bases. Germline V lookup: CDR1 SQVTM, CDR2 ANQGSEA. This CDR3 contains 14 residues. The DNA of the CDR3 is TGCAGCGTTGAAGAACCTGCGGGGAGCGGTGAGCAGTTCTTC. This encodes CSVEEPAGSGEQFF.

The chain carries TRBV29-1 and TRBJ1-5, with D maybe TRBD1 (6 bases). The V gene lost 4 bases and the J gene lost 1 base, with 8 bases spanning the gap. This CDR3 contains 13 residues. The germline V gene encodes CDR1 SQVTM and CDR2 ANQGSEA. The CDR3 bases are TGCAGCGTTGCCAGGGGAAGCAATCAGCCCCAGCATTTT. Residues: CSVARGSNQPQHF.

Note on this clone: An end of the junction differs from the germline gene, which may be a read error. V and J are TRBV7-7 and TRBJ1-1; D remains unclear. CDR3 length: 13 amino acids. Germline-derived CDR1 and CDR2 are SSHAT and FNYEAQ (reference sequence). The CDR3: CASSLDANTEAFF. CDR3 sequence (DNA): TGTGCTAGCAGCTTAGATGCGAACACTGAAGCTTTCTTT. The full variable domain, its missing parts supplied by reference TRBV7-7 and TRBJ1-1, is GAGVSQSPRYKVTKRGQDVTLRCDPISSHATLYWYQQALGQGPEFLTYFNYEAQPDKSGLPSDRFSAERPEGSISTLTIQRTEQRDSAMYRCASSLDANTEAFFGQGTRLTVV.

J is TRBJ2-3 and V is TRBV7-6; 7 positions match TRBD2. Per germline, CDR1 SGHVS and CDR2 FNYEAQ. With 7 bases clipped from V and 4 bases from J, the junction kept 14 bases outside the gene matches. The CDR3 is 16 residues long. The CDR3, as DNA: TGTGCCAGCATCTCAGATTCGGCGGGAGAATCAGATACGCAGTATTTT. Protein product: CASISDSAGESDTQYF.

This clone has a handful of counts. The rearrangement uses TRBV10-1 and TRBJ1-4; TRBD1 is a possible D gene (5 bases). CDR1 and CDR2 from the germline V gene are WNHNN and SYGVQD (reference sequence). Trimming removed 6 bases at V and 3 bases at J, with 14 bases between. The CDR3 is made up of 15 amino acids. CDR3 in DNA: TGCGCCAGCAGCCAGACAGAACTTCCTAATGAAAAACTGTTTTTT. Translation gives CASSQTELPNEKLFF.

This clone was seen a handful of times. CDR3 in DNA: TGTGCCAGCAGGATTGGGGGGACAGATACGCAGTATTTT. Protein: CASRIGGTDTQYF. The chain recombines TRBV7-2 with TRBJ2-3, with TRBD2 as a possible D gene (6 bases). V was pared by 6 bases and J by 3 bases, with 10 bases between. CDR1 and CDR2 from the germline V gene are SGHTA and FQGNSA. The CDR3 runs 13 residues.

This chain joins TRBV2 and TRBJ2-1; 7 bases align to TRBD1. Trimming removed 6 bases from V and 2 bases from J; junction bases left unmatched: 4. The CDR3 runs 14 residues. Looked up from germline, CDR1 is SNHLY and CDR2 is FYNNEI. The CDR3 sequence: CASRAGGTYNEQFF. The CDR3 DNA is TGTGCCAGCAGGGCAGGGGGAACCTACAATGAGCAGTTCTTC.

This clone turned up a few times. The rearrangement links TRBV30 to TRBJ2-1; D is ambiguous. This CDR3 region has 14 residues. V lost 4 bases, J lost 0 bases, and 10 bases lay in between. Germline loops: CDR1 GTSNPN, CDR2 SVGIG (reference sequence). The CDR3 sequence is CAWIRWSSYNEQFF. The CDR3 bases are TGTGCCTGGATTAGGTGGAGCTCCTACAATGAGCAGTTCTTC.

This clone has just a few counts. The J gene is TRBJ2-5, the V gene TRBV25-1; D may be TRBD1 or TRBD2 (5 bases each). Germline assignment: CDR1 MGHDK and CDR2 SYGVNS. V was shortened by 7 bases and J by 5 bases, with 20 bases between the two germline ends. This CDR3 comprises 15 residues. The DNA of the CDR3 is TGTGCCAGCACCGTGGGGCAGGGAGAGTGGGAGACCCAGTACTTC. Amino acid sequence: CASTVGQGEWETQYF.

There are a few counts of this clone. This chain uses TRBV5-6 with TRBJ1-1; no clear D gene. This CDR3 is built from 14 residues. Trimming took 0 bases from V and 0 from J, leaving 6 bases between them. CDR1 is SGHDT, CDR2 YYEEEE, per germline. The CDR3 is CASSLGTVNTEAFF. DNA of the CDR3: TGTGCCAGCAGCTTGGGGACGGTGAACACTGAAGCTTTCTTT.

In its sample, this clone was seen a few times. The CDR3 region is CAWSHVRWSGGADTQYF. Here the CDR3 DNA reads TGTGCCTGGAGTCACGTGCGTTGGAGCGGTGGGGCAGATACGCAGTATTTT. This chain uses TRBV30 with TRBJ2-3, with D possibly TRBD2 on 5 matching bases. V lost 2 bases to trimming and J lost 4 bases, with 22 bases between them. CDR1 and CDR2 (germline): GTSNPN, SVGIG (reference sequence). The CDR3 consists of 17 residues.

The gene calls are TRBV21-1 and TRBJ1-1; TRBD1 is the table's D call and was not checked against the DNA. TRBV21-1 is recorded as a pseudogene. This CDR3 has 14 amino acids. For the CDR3, the DNA is TGTGCCAGCAGCAAAGGGACAGGGGTTACTGAAGCTTTCTTT. Translating it yields CASSKGTGVTEAFF.

This chain joins TRBV27 and TRBJ1-2; D call uncertain. Germline CDR1 MNHEY, CDR2 SMNVEV (reference sequence). The V end lost 5 bases, the J end lost 5 bases, and 18 bases lay between the germline ends. The CDR3 loop spans 15 amino acids. CDR3 protein: CASSPDIRVGYGYTF. The CDR3 DNA sequence: TGTGCCAGCAGTCCAGACATCCGAGTTGGATATGGCTACACCTTC.

The chain is built from TRBV4-2 and TRBJ1-4; 7 bases map to TRBD1. The V gene end was trimmed by 4 bases and the J gene end by 4 bases; junction bases not matched to a gene: 6. The CDR3 is made up of 15 amino acids. The germline CDR1 and CDR2 sequences are LGHNA and YNFKEQ. CDR3 sequence (DNA): TGTGCCAGCAGCCTTCGGACAGGTATTAATGAAAAACTGTTTTTT. The encoded protein is CASSLRTGINEKLFF.

J is TRBJ2-2 and V is TRBV5-4; D is perhaps TRBD1 (5 bases). The germline V gene has CDR1 SGHNT and CDR2 YYREEE (reference sequence). The CDR3 is 14 residues long. V was pared by 0 bases and J by 3 bases, with 6 bases between. CDR3 bases: TGTGCCAGCAGCTTGGACAGGTACACCGGGGAGCTGTTTTTT. It specifies CASSLDRYTGELFF. Full variable domain (remainder filled in from reference TRBV5-4 and TRBJ2-2): ETGVTQSPTHLIKTRGQQVTLRCSSQSGHNTVSWYQQALGQGPQFIFQYYREEENGRGNFPPRFSGLQFPNYSSELNVNALELDDSALYLCASSLDRYTGELFFGEGSRLTVL.

This clone was observed a few times. The chain carries TRBV4-1 and TRBJ1-2; perhaps TRBD1 as D (6 bases). Per germline, CDR1 MGHRA and CDR2 YSYEKL. The CDR3 length is 16 residues. Trimming stripped 3 bases from V and 3 bases from J, with 17 bases between. The CDR3 region is CASSQTTGQVYYGYTF. The CDR3 nucleotides are TGCGCCAGCAGCCAGACGACAGGCCAAGTTTACTATGGCTACACCTTC.

In this sample, this clone turned up a few times. J is TRBJ2-3 and V is TRBV29-1; 10 bases map to TRBD1. CDR3 length equals 15 residues. Per germline, CDR1 SQVTM and CDR2 ANQGSEA. Trimming removed 1 base from V and 0 bases from J; junction bases left unmatched: 1. CDR3: CSVEGDRGSTDTQYF. The CDR3 bases are TGCAGCGTTGAAGGGGACAGGGGTAGCACAGATACGCAGTATTTT.

This clone was observed a few times. In the same sample, other DNA sequences code for this CDR3. The V gene is TRBV7-2, the J gene TRBJ2-1; D ambiguous. CDR1 is SGHTA and CDR2 is FQGNSA in the germline V gene. There are 13 residues in the CDR3. V was cut by 5 bases and J by 0 bases, with 5 bases left in between. CDR3 protein: CASSPSSYNEQFF. CDR3 nucleotides: TGTGCCAGCAGCCCTTCCTCCTACAATGAGCAGTTCTTC.

This rearrangement joins TRBV30 to TRBJ1-2; 7 bases align to TRBD1. With 1 base clipped from V and 1 base from J, the junction kept 3 bases outside the gene matches. Germline V CDR1 and CDR2: GTSNPN, SVGIG (reference sequence). There are 14 residues in the CDR3. The CDR3: CAWSGGQNNYGYTF. The CDR3 DNA follows: TGTGCCTGGAGTGGGGGACAGAATAACTATGGCTACACCTTC.

This clone has a handful of counts. The J gene is TRBJ1-1, the V gene TRBV9; D perhaps matches TRBD1 (6 bases). Trimming pared 6 bases from V and 1 base from J, leaving 13 bases between. Germline CDR1 SGDLS, CDR2 YYNGEE. There are 14 residues in the CDR3. CDR3 sequence reads: CASNLAGQNTEAFF. CDR3 DNA: TGTGCCAGCAACCTCGCGGGACAGAACACTGAAGCTTTCTTT.

The chain links TRBV4-1 to TRBJ2-3; tentatively, D is TRBD2 (7 bases). CDR3 size: 17 residues. Trimming shortened V by 2 bases and J by 5 bases, and 20 bases separated the two germline ends. Germline loops: CDR1 MGHRA, CDR2 YSYEKL. As DNA, the CDR3 is TGCGCCAGCAGCCAAAGGGGGGGGATGGGGCGAGAAGATACGCAGTATTTT. Translation gives CASSQRGGMGREDTQYF.

The sample holds a few counts of this clone. This rearrangement joins TRBV5-6 to TRBJ2-7; D may correspond to TRBD1 or TRBD2 (5 bases each). CDR1 and CDR2 (germline): SGHDT, YYEEEE. The V and J ends lost 2 bases and 3 bases respectively, with 9 bases between them. The CDR3 runs 13 residues. The CDR3 reads CASSLTGHYEQYF. The CDR3 DNA reads as TGTGCCAGCAGCTTAACGGGGCACTACGAGCAGTACTTC.

This clone was picked up a small number of times. The genes are TRBV28 and TRBJ1-5; D unresolved. Germline CDR1 and CDR2: MDHEN and SYDVKM. The CDR3 is made up of 14 amino acids. V dropped 4 bases and J dropped 5 bases, with 12 bases sitting between them. As DNA, the CDR3 is TGTGCCAGCAGTTCTCATGGTCTCTATCAGCCCCAGCATTTT. It encodes CASSSHGLYQPQHF.

The CDR3, as DNA: TGTGCCAGCAGTGGGAGGGGAGGGGATAATTCACCCCTCCACTTT. As protein: CASSGRGGDNSPLHF. The gene calls are TRBV2 and TRBJ1-6; a possible D gene is TRBD1 (5 bases). This CDR3 comprises 15 residues. The V gene lost 4 bases and the J gene lost 5 bases, with 12 bases spanning the gap. Germline CDR1 SNHLY, CDR2 FYNNEI.

This clone was observed a handful of times. The rearrangement joins TRBV2 to TRBJ2-3; TRBD2 aligns across 11 bases. CDR1 is SNHLY and CDR2 is FYNNEI in the germline V gene. The V and J ends lost 5 bases and 4 bases, in that order; junction bases with no gene match: 11. This CDR3 comprises 17 residues. DNA of the CDR3: TGTGCCAGCAGTCCCGCTAGAACTAGCGGGAGCGCAGATACGCAGTATTTT. The encoded protein is CASSPARTSGSADTQYF.